This passage covers 8 T cell receptor beta chains from one sample sequenced in a study. TCRdb passed the RT-PCR reads through MiXCR, listing each CDR3 protein once. The sample has 650,000 to 800,000 distinct CDR3 sequences, 13% to 15% seen once; the top ten hold 3.6%. The specimen sequenced was memory CD4+ T cells from blood. The receptors stem from a female donor in good health, serving as a healthy control.

The V gene is TRBV5-1, the J gene TRBJ1-1, with 7 bases matching TRBD1. V was pared by 0 bases and J by 3 bases, with 11 bases of the junction left unmatched. The CDR3 is 17 amino acids. Germline V CDR1 and CDR2: SGHRS, YFSETQ. The CDR3 sequence is CASSLGNAGGVDTEAFF. CDR3 in DNA: TGCGCCAGCAGCTTGGGGAACGCAGGGGGGGTGGACACTGAAGCTTTCTTT.

This clonotype was detected ten times or more. This rearrangement joins TRBV7-2 to TRBJ2-1; 12 bases are shared with TRBD2. This CDR3 is built from 19 residues. With V trimmed by 5 bases and J by 7 bases, 18 bases remained unmatched. Germline values: CDR1 SGHTA, CDR2 FQGNSA. The CDR3 is CASSVGPWLAGGPGNEQFF. The CDR3 DNA sequence: TGTGCCAGCAGCGTAGGCCCTTGGCTAGCGGGAGGGCCAGGAAATGAGCAGTTCTTC.

The genes are TRBV11-2 and TRBJ1-5, with TRBD1 matching over 7 bases. This CDR3 spans 16 amino acids. V gave up 0 bases and J gave up 2 bases; unmatched junction bases: 4. From germline, CDR1 is SGHAT and CDR2 FQNNGV. Here the CDR3 DNA reads TGTGCCAGCAGCTTAGATAACAGGGGAGGCAATCAGCCCCAGCATTTT. The encoded protein is CASSLDNRGGNQPQHF.

This clonotype was seen ten or more times. This sequence joins TRBV12-3 or TRBV12-4 and TRBJ1-2, with 7 bases aligning to TRBD1. Germline trimming cut 4 bases from V and 4 bases from J; bases unmatched to any gene: 3. The CDR3 runs 13 residues. The CDR3 region is CASSYRGGYGYTF. The CDR3 DNA is TGTGCCAGCAGTTACAGGGGAGGCTATGGCTACACCTTC.

This clonotype was recorded a few times. The chain recombines TRBV7-2 with TRBJ1-1; 9 nucleotides align to TRBD1. CDR3 size: 14 residues. With V trimmed by 1 base and J by 10 bases, 7 bases remained unmatched. Germline V gives CDR1 SGHTA, CDR2 FQGNSA. The CDR3 DNA is TGTGCCAGCAGCTTAGGAGGCCGACAGGGGGGAGCTTTCTTT. It specifies CASSLGGRQGGAFF.

V and J are TRBV24-1 and TRBJ1-1; D is unclear. The CDR3 loop spans 12 amino acids. Trimming removed 7 bases from V and 5 bases from J, with 10 bases in between. The germline gives CDR1 KGHDR, CDR2 SFDVKD. Written as DNA, the CDR3 is TGTGCCACCAGCCGAGGAGATACTGAAGCTTTCTTT. Its protein product is CATSRGDTEAFF.

This clonotype has only a few counts. The CDR3 coding sequence is TGTGCCACCAGCAGAGAATCCCAAACGTACGAGCAGTACTTC. The encoded protein is CATSRESQTYEQYF. This chain connects TRBV15 to TRBJ2-7; no definite D call. The CDR3 is 14 amino acids. V was shortened by 0 bases and J by 4 bases, with 10 bases between the two germline ends. CDR1 and CDR2 from the germline V gene are LNHNV and YYDKDF (reference sequence).

This clonotype appeared many times. The V and J genes are TRBV5-1 and TRBJ2-1; no clear D. With 1 base removed from V and 1 base from J, the gap between germline ends came to 9 bases. Germline loops: CDR1 SGHRS, CDR2 YFSETQ. The CDR3 has 15 residues. The CDR3 loop is CASSLTASSYNEQFF. DNA of the CDR3: TGCGCCAGCAGCTTGACGGCCTCTTCCTACAATGAGCAGTTCTTC.